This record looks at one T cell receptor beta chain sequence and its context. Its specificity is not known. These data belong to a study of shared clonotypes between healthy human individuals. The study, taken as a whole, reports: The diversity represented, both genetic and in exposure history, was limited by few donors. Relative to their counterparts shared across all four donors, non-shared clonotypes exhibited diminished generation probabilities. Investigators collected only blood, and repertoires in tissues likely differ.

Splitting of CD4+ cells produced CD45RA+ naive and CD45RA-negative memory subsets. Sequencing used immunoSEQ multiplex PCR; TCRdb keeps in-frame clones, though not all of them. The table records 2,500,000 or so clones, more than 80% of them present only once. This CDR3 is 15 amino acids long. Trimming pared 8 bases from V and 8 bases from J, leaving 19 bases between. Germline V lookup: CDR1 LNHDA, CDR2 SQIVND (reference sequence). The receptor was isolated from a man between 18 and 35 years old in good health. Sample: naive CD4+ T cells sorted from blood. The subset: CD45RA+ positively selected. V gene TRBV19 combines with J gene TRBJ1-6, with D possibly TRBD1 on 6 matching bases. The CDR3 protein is CASAIGRGSDSPLHF. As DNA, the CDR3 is TGTGCCAGTGCCATTGGGAGGGGGTCGGATTCACCCCTCCACTTT.